This T cell receptor (beta chain) was found in a study of OX40 agonist ivuxolimab in advanced cancers. Regarding the research as a whole: The costimulatory receptor OX40 (CD134) was targeted by ivuxolimab, a fully human IgG2 agonistic monoclonal antibody. Intravenous ivuxolimab was administered to patients every 2 weeks at six dose levels: 0.01, 0.1, 0.3, 1.5, 3 and 10 mg/kg. Of the roughly 53 patients in dose escalation, approximately 20 had hepatocellular carcinoma, about 15 had melanoma, 9 had renal cell carcinoma and 9 had head and neck cancer. In the dose-escalation cohort, more than 75% of patients were male, and the mean age was approximately 60 years, with a range of roughly 23 to 85. Patients were allowed to have had prior anti-PD-1, anti-PD-L1 or anti-CTLA-4 therapy, and around 41% of the dose-escalation patients had previously received checkpoint inhibitors. Partial responses occurred in three dose-escalation patients, of whom one had hepatocellular carcinoma and two had cutaneous melanoma. The point of sequencing TCRbeta in the periphery was to test whether ivuxolimab changed TCR sequence diversity and drove clonal T-cell expansion. The paper reports the monotherapy dose-escalation portion (N of about 50 patients) of the phase I ivuxolimab trial.

Patients with autoimmune disease history or receiving systemic immunosuppression were excluded from the trial. Peripheral blood for TCR sequencing was collected from all dose cohorts at baseline, on cycle 4 day 1, and on cycle 7 day 1. Samples came from an open-label, multicenter, first-in-human phase I dose-escalation trial of ivuxolimab. Adults with locally advanced or metastatic melanoma, renal cell, hepatocellular, or head and neck squamous cell carcinoma were enrolled in the trial. Before TCR sequencing, CD4+ and CD8+ T cells were separately sorted from peripheral blood. The CDR3 numbers 14 residues from cysteine through phenylalanine. The retained sequence is limited to the CDR3, 42 bases, with the frame set at the first base. V trim: 2 bases; J trim: 4 bases; unmatched bases: 4. Via the germline V gene, CDR1 is SGHRS and CDR2 YFSETQ. What the work shows at the level of the full study, not this receptor alone: In the 0.1-3.0 mg/kg groups, partial responders had among the lowest normalized peripheral clonal expansion, particularly in CD8+ T cells. Low levels of normalized T-cell clonal expansion were also seen in some patients who did not respond. The antigen specificity of the clonally expanded peripheral T cells was not determined. At doses of 0.1 to 3.0 mg/kg, clonal expansion of both CD4+ and CD8+ T cells in blood was seen between baseline and week 6. After ivuxolimab, more expanded clones were found on average in CD8+ T cells than in CD4+ T cells.

For sequencing of the TCRbeta CDR3 region, genomic DNA was extracted from the sorted cells. TCRbeta CDR3 regions were sequenced using the immunoSEQ Assay. The source is immuneACCESS, and TCRdb retained only in-frame sequences with V and J called. Part of the clones is not carried over; for the studies checked, unresolved V genes explain less than half of this, and the remainder is unexplained. The sample profile shows roughly 70,000 clones; 88% of them were found once. Around 2% of the sample rests with the top ten. A note on this clone: It has no known antigen specificity. The input lacks base qualities; no much larger clone sits a single base away.

The rearrangement combines TRBV5-1 with TRBJ2-7; TRBD2 lines up with 9 middle nucleotides. Sample: CD4+ or CD8+ T cells sorted from blood, taken in a trial of the OX40 agonist ivuxolimab. This sequence was found in an adult with an advanced solid tumor such as melanoma, head and neck, liver or kidney cancer. CDR3 region: CASSFSSGAYEQYF. The DNA sequence is as follows: TGCGCCAGCAGCTTCTCTAGCGGGGCTTACGAGCAGTACTTC.